Below are 32 T cell receptor beta chains sequenced from a single sample in a study of CD8 T cells in ankylosing spondylitis. TCRdb re-derived calls from the 5' RACE reads in MiXCR, one entry per CDR3 protein. The sample lists 250,000 to 400,000 distinct CDR3 sequences, roughly 12% occurring once. Sequencing was done on a sample of blood, either unsorted or a sorted T cell fraction (not recorded which). The receptors were gathered from a female donor with ankylosing spondylitis or in good health (not recorded which).

V gene TRBV7-2 combines with J gene TRBJ1-2, with a possible D match to TRBD1 (6 bases). CDR3 length: 15 amino acids. V gave up 1 base and J gave up 2 bases, with 11 bases separating them. Germline CDR1 is SGHTA and CDR2 is FQGNSA. CDR3 nucleotide sequence: TGTGCCAGCAGCTTAGTAGGACAGAGAAACTATGGCTACACCTTC. Protein product: CASSLVGQRNYGYTF. Based on the CDR3 plus reference TRBV7-2 and TRBJ1-2, the full variable domain is GAGVSQSPSNKVTEKGKDVELRCDPISGHTALYWYRQSLGQGLEFLIYFQGNSAPDKSGLPSDRFSAERTGGSVSTLTIQRTQQEDSAVYLCASSLVGQRNYGYTFGSGTRLTVV.

The chain couples TRBV7-2 to TRBJ2-4; 10 nucleotides agree with TRBD1. The germline V gene encodes CDR1 SGHTA and CDR2 FQGNSA. J was trimmed by 8 bases and V by 7 bases; bases with no gene match: 17. The CDR3 sequence is 17 residues long. CDR3 sequence: CASTHSPGTGASDIQYF. CDR3 coding DNA: TGTGCCAGCACCCACTCTCCGGGGACAGGGGCGAGCGACATTCAGTACTTC. The full variable domain, in which reference TRBV7-2 and TRBJ2-4 provide the parts outside the CDR3, is GAGVSQSPSNKVTEKGKDVELRCDPISGHTALYWYRQSLGQGLEFLIYFQGNSAPDKSGLPSDRFSAERTGGSVSTLTIQRTQQEDSAVYLCASTHSPGTGASDIQYFGAGTRLSVL.

J is TRBJ1-1 and V is TRBV27, with D possibly TRBD1 on 6 matching bases. The CDR3 length is 11 residues. V was clipped by 7 bases and J by 5 bases, with 8 bases between them. Germline V lookup: CDR1 MNHEY, CDR2 SMNVEV (reference sequence). The CDR3 DNA reads as TGTGCCAGCAAGGGGGTTACTGAAGCTTTCTTT. This translates into CASKGVTEAFF.

This clonotype showed up many times. The chain recombines TRBV5-1 with TRBJ2-5; the match to TRBD2 covers 7 bases. This CDR3 is built from 15 residues. V gave up 2 bases and J gave up 2 bases; unmatched junction bases: 6. Germline V gene lookup returns CDR1 SGHRS and CDR2 YFSETQ. CDR3 nucleotides: TGCGCCAGCAGCTTCAATCTAGCGGTTCAAGAGACCCAGTACTTC. Translation gives CASSFNLAVQETQYF.

This clonotype was recorded a few times. The chain employs TRBV5-1 and TRBJ2-2; D gene uncertain. CDR1 and CDR2 (germline): SGHRS, YFSETQ. Trimming cost V 9 bases and J 4 bases, with 22 bases left between them. This CDR3 has 16 amino acids. Here the CDR3 reads CATRLTSVGVTGELFF. For the CDR3, the DNA is TGCGCCACCCGCCTCACATCAGTGGGTGTCACCGGGGAGCTGTTTTTT.

The sample holds many counts of this clonotype. V usage is TRBV20-1 and J usage is TRBJ1-5; D gene unclear. Trimming removed 6 bases at V and 6 bases at J, with 18 bases between. Germline CDR1 is DFQATT and CDR2 is SNEGSKA (reference sequence). The CDR3 is 14 residues long. The CDR3 loop is CSATDSGGFQPQHF. The CDR3 nucleotides read TGCAGTGCAACGGACTCAGGAGGGTTTCAGCCCCAGCATTTT.

The sample holds many counts of this clonotype. J is TRBJ2-3 and V is TRBV5-1; TRBD2 is a possible D gene (5 bases). V lost 2 bases, J lost 3 bases, and 13 bases lay in between. The CDR3 is made up of 15 amino acids. Germline assignment: CDR1 SGHRS and CDR2 YFSETQ. CDR3 loop: CASSFVGETTDTQYF. CDR3 nucleotide sequence: TGCGCCAGCAGCTTTGTCGGGGAGACTACAGATACGCAGTATTTT. The full variable domain, in which reference TRBV5-1 and TRBJ2-3 provide the parts outside the CDR3, is KAGVTQTPRYLIKTRGQQVTLSCSPISGHRSVSWYQQTPGQGLQFLFEYFSETQRNKGNFPGRFSGRQFSNSRSEMNVSTLELGDSALYLCASSFVGETTDTQYFGPGTRLTVL.

This clonotype was counted many times. The chain has TRBV6-5 and TRBJ2-7; D may be TRBD1 (5 bases). Germline CDR1 reads MNHEY; CDR2 reads SVGAGI. With 0 bases removed from V and 0 bases from J, the gap between germline ends came to 9 bases. The CDR3 is made up of 15 amino acids. The CDR3 loop reads CASSYSAQGSYEQYF. For the CDR3, the DNA is TGTGCCAGCAGTTACTCGGCGCAGGGCTCCTACGAGCAGTACTTC.

The chain has TRBV30 and TRBJ2-4; possible D gene TRBD2, 6 bases. The CDR3 contains 12 residues. The V end lost 4 bases, the J end lost 11 bases, and 15 bases lay between the germline ends. CDR1 and CDR2 from the germline V gene are GTSNPN and SVGIG (reference sequence). The CDR3 coding sequence is TGTGCCTGGAATACCGGGAGCTTACTTCAGTACTTC. This gives the protein CAWNTGSLLQYF.

Many counts were recorded for this clonotype. The chain links TRBV10-2 to TRBJ1-1, with 7 bases fitting TRBD1. The CDR3 is 13 amino acids. In germline, CDR1 is WSHSY, CDR2 SAAADI. V was pared by 10 bases and J by 1 base, with 6 bases of the junction left unmatched. Written as DNA, the CDR3 is TGCGCCACCATGGGACAGACGAACACTGAAGCTTTCTTT. This encodes CATMGQTNTEAFF.

This chain connects TRBV27 to TRBJ2-7; the match to TRBD2 covers 9 bases. Germline loops: CDR1 MNHEY, CDR2 SMNVEV (reference sequence). The CDR3 totals 14 residues. In DNA form, the CDR3 reads TGTGCAGCCTCTGGACTAGCGAGCTCCTACGAGCAGTACTTC. Its translation is CAASGLASSYEQYF.

The table lists this clonotype with many counts. This rearrangement joins TRBV6-2 or TRBV6-3 to TRBJ2-7; TRBD1 might be the D (6 bases). Germline V gene sequence: CDR1 MNHEY, CDR2 SVGEGT. The CDR3 is made up of 14 amino acids. The V end was cut by 7 bases, the J end by 4 bases, with 17 bases between. The CDR3 loop reads CASTLEGERYEQYF. The CDR3 nucleotides are TGTGCCAGCACTCTAGAGGGGGAGAGATACGAGCAGTACTTC.

The rearrangement joins TRBV28 to TRBJ2-5; D is unresolved. Trimming pared 2 bases from V and 2 bases from J, leaving 12 bases between. The CDR3 totals 15 residues. Germline CDR1 and CDR2: MDHEN and SYDVKM. In DNA, the CDR3 is TGTGCCAGCAGTTTAAGGCCAGTTGGGCAAGAGACCCAGTACTTC. Translating gives CASSLRPVGQETQYF.

This clonotype was picked up many times. The rearrangement links TRBV5-1 to TRBJ2-1; the D gene is possibly TRBD1 (5 bases). This CDR3 is built from 16 residues. CDR1 is SGHRS and CDR2 is YFSETQ in the germline V gene. V lost 0 bases and J 6 bases, leaving 16 bases between the germline ends. CDR3 sequence reads: CASSLDYPGSANEQFF. CDR3 coding DNA: TGCGCCAGCAGCTTGGATTACCCAGGGTCCGCCAATGAGCAGTTCTTC.

The sample holds many counts of this clonotype. The V call is TRBV5-6, the J call TRBJ1-2; a possible D gene is TRBD1 (5 bases). Trimming removed 2 bases at V and 12 bases at J, with 14 bases between. CDR3 length equals 12 residues. CDR1 and CDR2 from the germline V gene are SGHDT and YYEEEE. CDR3 sequence (DNA): TGTGCCAGCAGCTTCGAAAGGGGTCTCAACACCTTC. Translating it yields CASSFERGLNTF.

This clonotype turned up a few times. This rearrangement joins TRBV10-3 to TRBJ1-3; D is undetermined. Germline V gene data show CDR1 as ENHRY and CDR2 as SYGVKD. With 8 bases removed from V and 0 bases from J, the gap between germline ends came to 8 bases. The CDR3 has 13 residues. The CDR3 bases are TGTGCCATCCCCATCAACTCTGGAAACACCATATATTTT. It codes for CAIPINSGNTIYF.

There are many counts of this clonotype. The chain uses TRBV24-1 and TRBJ2-2; TRBD2 might be the D (5 bases). The CDR3 is made up of 15 amino acids. V lost 4 bases and J 1 base, leaving 9 bases between the germline ends. The germline CDR1 and CDR2 sequences are KGHDR and SFDVKD. The CDR3, as DNA: TGTGCCACCAGTGACCCCGGGGAGAACACCGGGGAGCTGTTTTTT. Translation gives CATSDPGENTGELFF.

This clonotype occurred many times. V gene TRBV7-2 combines with J gene TRBJ2-1; TRBD1 aligns across 9 bases. The CDR3 is made up of 15 amino acids. V gave up 7 bases and J gave up 4 bases; unmatched junction bases: 8. CDR1 is SGHTA and CDR2 is FQGNSA in the germline V gene. The CDR3 coding sequence is TGTGCCAGCACCTCCACAGGGGGCCAATACAATGAGCAGTTCTTC. Its protein is CASTSTGGQYNEQFF.

This clonotype came up many times. The rearrangement links TRBV27 to TRBJ2-6; D unclear. This CDR3 comprises 13 residues. Germline values: CDR1 MNHEY, CDR2 SMNVEV (reference sequence). Trimming left V 4 bases short and J 6 bases short, with 7 bases between. The CDR3: CASSSSLANVLTF. The CDR3 coding sequence is TGTGCCAGCAGTTCTTCCTTGGCCAACGTCCTGACTTTC.

This clonotype was observed many times. The gene calls are TRBV20-1 and TRBJ2-1; 11 bases fit TRBD2. V shed 4 bases, J shed 0 bases, and the junction held 2 bases outside the gene matches. From germline, CDR1 is DFQATT and CDR2 SNEGSKA (reference sequence). The CDR3 loop spans 15 amino acids. The CDR3 nucleotides are TGCAGTGCTACCGGGACTAGCGGCTCCTACAATGAGCAGTTCTTC. It translates to CSATGTSGSYNEQFF.

The table lists this clonotype with many counts. This chain connects TRBV6-5 to TRBJ1-1, with D uncertain. V lost 0 bases, J lost 1 base, and 6 bases lay in between. CDR1 is MNHEY and CDR2 is SVGAGI in the germline V gene. The CDR3 is 14 residues long. CDR3 nucleotide sequence: TGTGCCAGCAGTTACTCGTCAGCGAACACTGAAGCTTTCTTT. It yields the protein CASSYSSANTEAFF.

This clonotype has more than one count but fewer than ten. The chain is built from TRBV12-3 or TRBV12-4 and TRBJ1-1; the match to TRBD1 covers 7 bases. This CDR3 comprises 14 residues. J lost 3 bases, V lost 7 bases, and 8 bases had no gene match. The CDR3 DNA follows: TGTGCCAGCATGGCCAGGGGGTGGGACACTGAAGCTTTCTTT. The encoded protein is CASMARGWDTEAFF.

This clonotype was seen many times. The chain carries TRBV5-1 and TRBJ2-1; 12 nucleotides match TRBD2. CDR3 length equals 15 residues. Trimming took 2 bases from V and 9 from J; bases not matched to a gene: 6. Germline V gene data show CDR1 as SGHRS and CDR2 as YFSETQ. CDR3 coding DNA: TGCGCCAGCAGCTTTGCGGTGACTAGCGGGAGTGAGCAGTTCTTC. It yields the protein CASSFAVTSGSEQFF.

At least ten counts were recorded for this clonotype. The chain couples TRBV29-1 to TRBJ2-2; perhaps TRBD1 as D (7 bases). The CDR3 runs 14 residues. Germline V gene data show CDR1 as SQVTM and CDR2 as ANQGSEA. V gave up 6 bases and J gave up 1 base, with 12 bases separating them. The CDR3 DNA follows: TGCAGCGTAGGGGGGACAGTGAACACCGGGGAGCTGTTTTTT. Residues: CSVGGTVNTGELFF.

This clonotype has ten or more counts. The chain couples TRBV5-1 to TRBJ2-1, with 8 bases identical to TRBD2. Trimming cost V 7 bases and J 5 bases; bases outside gene matches: 8. There are 14 residues in the CDR3. Germline values: CDR1 SGHRS, CDR2 YFSETQ. CDR3 coding DNA: TGCGCCAGCCGTACGGGGGGGCACAACAATGAGCAGTTCTTC. Its protein product is CASRTGGHNNEQFF.

This clonotype was counted at least ten times. One end of the junction is discordant with germline, which a read error may explain. This chain connects TRBV12-3 or TRBV12-4 to TRBJ1-1; 7 bases align to TRBD1. The CDR3 is made up of 17 amino acids. The CDR3 DNA is TGTGCCAGCAGTTTGACTACGGGACAGTCCACATCCCGGGCGCTGGTCTTT. Translation gives CASSLTTGQSTSRALVF.

This chain uses TRBV12-3 or TRBV12-4 with TRBJ1-4; weak D call: TRBD1 (6 bases). Trimming stripped 1 base from V and 6 bases from J, with 9 bases between. The CDR3 extends over 14 amino acids. CDR3 bases: TGTGCCAGCAGTTTAGGGGGGCCGGATGAAAAACTGTTTTTT. Protein product: CASSLGGPDEKLFF.

The sample holds many counts of this clonotype. This rearrangement joins TRBV7-2 to TRBJ2-6; perhaps TRBD1 as D (6 bases). This CDR3 is built from 16 residues. V dropped 0 bases and J dropped 1 base, with 7 bases sitting between them. Germline V gene lookup returns CDR1 SGHTA and CDR2 FQGNSA. CDR3 region: CASSLAGHSGANVLTF. CDR3 in DNA: TGTGCCAGCAGCTTAGCGGGACATTCTGGGGCCAACGTCCTGACTTTC.

This clonotype was seen ten or more times. The chain recombines TRBV28 with TRBJ2-1, with 7 bases matching TRBD2. Germline V gene data show CDR1 as MDHEN and CDR2 as SYDVKM. V shed 4 bases, J shed 4 bases, and the junction held 13 bases outside the gene matches. This CDR3 comprises 17 residues. CDR3 coding DNA: TGTGCCAGCAGTTCAGAGTCGGGCGGGAGTAAATACAATGAGCAGTTCTTC. This sequence encodes CASSSESGGSKYNEQFF.

This clonotype appeared many times. This chain connects TRBV28 to TRBJ1-6; 8 nucleotides line up with TRBD1. Germline loops: CDR1 MDHEN, CDR2 SYDVKM. Trimming at V came to 10 bases and at J to 5 bases, leaving 4 bases not matched to a gene. The CDR3 contains 13 residues. CDR3: CAIRGQNNSPLHF. The CDR3 coding sequence is TGTGCCATCAGGGGGCAGAATAATTCACCCCTCCACTTT. The full variable domain, completed using reference TRBV28 and TRBJ1-6, is DVKVTQSSRYLVKRTGEKVFLECVQDMDHENMFWYRQDPGLGLRLIYFSYDVKMKEKGDIPEGYSVSREKKERFSLILESASTNQTSMYLCAIRGQNNSPLHFGNGTRLTVT.

This clonotype has only a few counts. The chain links TRBV2 to TRBJ1-5, with 7 bases that match TRBD1. Trimming at V came to 5 bases and at J to 6 bases, leaving 10 bases not matched to a gene. Germline-derived CDR1 and CDR2 are SNHLY and FYNNEI. The CDR3 totals 15 residues. The CDR3 loop is CASSQQGLGSQPQHF. The CDR3 DNA is TGTGCCAGCAGTCAACAGGGGCTGGGGAGTCAGCCCCAGCATTTT.

Ten or more counts support this clonotype. V and J are TRBV7-9 and TRBJ2-1; 10 bases match TRBD1. This CDR3 is 15 amino acids long. Trimming cost V 4 bases and J 4 bases; bases outside gene matches: 4. Germline values: CDR1 SEHNR, CDR2 FQNEAQ (reference sequence). CDR3 sequence reads: CASSSEGQGYNEQFF. CDR3 DNA: TGTGCCAGCAGCTCGGAGGGACAGGGGTACAATGAGCAGTTCTTC.